This T cell receptor (beta chain) was identified in a study of CD8+ T cells in alopecia areata. Study-level background: Dosing spanned 6 to 18 months on tofacitinib, then 6 months off drug. Study results and limitations: It was lesional scalp, especially alopecia totalis/universalis, that showed higher clonality than normal scalp.

The CDR3 is made up of 13 amino acids. V was pared by 8 bases and J by 3 bases, with 12 bases between. In germline, CDR1 is SNHLY, CDR2 FYNNEI. cDNA prepared by RNA extraction and subsequent reverse transcription served as the template for sequencing. TCRdb keeps only in-frame clones here, not all; method: immunoSEQ multiplex PCR. The repertoire includes 200,000 or so clones, 58% of them detected once, and 5% to 6% sits in the top ten. Treatment here: oral pan-JAK inhibitor, 5-10 mg twice daily. Peripheral blood samples and lesional scalp punch biopsies were obtained from alopecia areata patients. Notes on this clone: The antigen is unknown.

The sequenced sample was CD4+ T cells sorted from blood, obtained at week 24, from a patient treated with tofacitinib. The chain combines TRBV2 with TRBJ2-3; D call uncertain. This clonotype was obtained from a human donor with alopecia areata. CDR3 protein: CASRSIATDTQYF. CDR3 in DNA: TGTGCCAGCCGGAGTATCGCAACAGATACGCAGTATTTT.